Ten or more counts support the clone carrying this T cell receptor beta chain. The antigen remains undetermined. The data originate from a study of CD8+CD57+ T cells in acquired aplastic anemia. Study overall: DNA recovered from sorted CD4+ and CD8+ cells had a mean of approximately 3.2 ug. Study results and caveats: Shared by patients and controls, 25 to 30 CD8+ CDR3s were abundant in patients.

Genomic DNA was employed as the template in profiling TCR beta VDJ and CDR3. TCRdb fed the reads into MiXCR, producing one record per CDR3 protein. The table shows hundreds of thousands of distinct CDR3 sequences, with about a third occurring only once. For sequencing, patients were chosen who had shown expansion of CD8+CD57+ cells by flow cytometry. A severe acquired aplastic anemia diagnosis applied to all patients. No therapy was given to patients before blood sampling. CDR3 length: 12 residues. Germline CDR1 reads SGHRS; CDR2 reads YFSETQ. V dropped 8 bases and J dropped 0 bases, with 8 bases sitting between them.

The chain carries TRBV5-1 and TRBJ1-2, with D perhaps matching TRBD1 (5 bases). This TCR came from a human donor with aplastic anemia. The sequencing sample was made of sorted CD4+, CD8+, or CD8+CD57+ T cells (not recorded which) from PBMCs. The CDR3 coding sequence is TGCGCCAGTCAGGGATCTAACTATGGCTACACCTTC. It yields the protein CASQGSNYGYTF.